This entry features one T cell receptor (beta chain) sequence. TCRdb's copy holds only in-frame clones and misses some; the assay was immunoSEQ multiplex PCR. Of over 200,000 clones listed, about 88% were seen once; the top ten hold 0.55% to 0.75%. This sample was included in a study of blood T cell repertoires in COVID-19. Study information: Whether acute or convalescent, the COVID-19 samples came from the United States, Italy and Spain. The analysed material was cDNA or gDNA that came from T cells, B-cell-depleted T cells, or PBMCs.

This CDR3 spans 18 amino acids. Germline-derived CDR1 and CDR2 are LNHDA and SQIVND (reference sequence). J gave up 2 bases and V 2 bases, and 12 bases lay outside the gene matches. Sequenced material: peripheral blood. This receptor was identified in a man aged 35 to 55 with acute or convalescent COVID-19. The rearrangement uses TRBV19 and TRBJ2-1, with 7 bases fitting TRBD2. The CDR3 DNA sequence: TGTGCCAGTAGTATATTTTCGGGGCGGGAGAGGACCTACAATGAGCAGTTCTTC. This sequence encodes CASSIFSGRERTYNEQFF.